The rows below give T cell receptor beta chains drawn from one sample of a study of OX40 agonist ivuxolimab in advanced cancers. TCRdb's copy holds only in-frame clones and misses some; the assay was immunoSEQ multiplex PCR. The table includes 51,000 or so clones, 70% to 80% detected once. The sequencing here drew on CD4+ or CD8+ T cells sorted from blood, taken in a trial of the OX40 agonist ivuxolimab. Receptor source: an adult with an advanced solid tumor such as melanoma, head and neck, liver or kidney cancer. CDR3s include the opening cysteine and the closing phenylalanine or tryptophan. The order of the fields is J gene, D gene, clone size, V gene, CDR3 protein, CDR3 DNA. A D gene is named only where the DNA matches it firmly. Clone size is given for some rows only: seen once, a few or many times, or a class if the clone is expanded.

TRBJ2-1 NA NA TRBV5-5 CASSLAVALINEQFF TGTGCCAGCAGCTTGGCAGTAGCATTAATCAATGAGCAGTTCTTC
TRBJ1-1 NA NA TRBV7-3 CASSLESFSEAFF TGTGCCAGCAGCTTAGAGTCGTTTAGTGAAGCTTTCTTT
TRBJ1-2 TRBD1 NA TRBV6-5 CASRPGQGANYGYTF TGTGCCAGCAGACCGGGACAGGGGGCGAACTATGGCTACACCTTC
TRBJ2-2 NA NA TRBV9 CASSVVLGNTGELFF TGTGCCAGCAGCGTAGTGCTCGGTAACACCGGGGAGCTGTTTTTT
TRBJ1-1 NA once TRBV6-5 CASTKTGRLEAFF TGTGCCAGCACTAAAACAGGGCGCCTTGAAGCTTTCTTT
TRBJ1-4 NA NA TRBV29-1 CSVEARQTRKLFF TGCAGCGTTGAAGCCAGGCAGACGAGAAAACTGTTTTTT
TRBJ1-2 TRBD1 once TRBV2 CASSEDLRTGKANYGYTF TGTGCCAGCAGTGAAGACCTGAGGACAGGGAAAGCTAACTATGGCTACACCTTC
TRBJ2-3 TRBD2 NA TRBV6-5 CASNQRERSGTQYF TGTGCCAGCAATCAGCGGGAGAGGAGCGGTACGCAGTATTTT
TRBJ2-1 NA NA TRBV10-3 CAISGTAAREGEQFF TGTGCCATCAGCGGGACAGCCGCCCGGGAGGGTGAGCAGTTCTTC
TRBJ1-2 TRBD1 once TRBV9 CASSLRTGGNYGYTF TGTGCCAGCAGCCTAAGGACAGGGGGTAACTATGGCTACACCTTC
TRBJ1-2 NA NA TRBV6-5 CANWDRYGYTF TGTGCCAACTGGGACCGCTATGGCTACACCTTC
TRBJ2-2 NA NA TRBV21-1 CASSNRPQGELFF TGTGCCAGCAGCAATCGGCCCCAAGGGGAGCTGTTTTTT
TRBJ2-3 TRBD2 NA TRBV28 CASKTAGGTDTQYF TGTGCCAGCAAGACAGCGGGGGGAACAGATACGCAGTATTTT
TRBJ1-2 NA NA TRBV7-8 CASSVGVLRRNYGYTF TGTGCCAGCAGCGTGGGAGTGCTTCGGCGGAACTATGGCTACACCTTC
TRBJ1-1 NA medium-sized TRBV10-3 CAISESRGSAANTEAFF TGTGCCATCAGTGAGTCTAGGGGTTCGGCAGCGAACACTGAAGCTTTCTTT
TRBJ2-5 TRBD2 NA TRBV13 CASSQDVGGGETQYF TGTGCCAGCAGCCAAGACGTGGGCGGGGGAGAGACCCAGTACTTC
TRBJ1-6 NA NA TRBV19 CASKNAGMNSPLHF TGTGCCAGTAAAAATGCAGGGATGAATTCACCCCTCCACTTT
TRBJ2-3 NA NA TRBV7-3 CASSPEGTDTQYF TGTGCCAGCAGCCCGGAAGGCACAGATACGCAGTATTTT
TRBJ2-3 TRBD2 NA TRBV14 CASSRRYWTSGITRSTDTQYF TGTGCCAGCAGCCGTCGATATTGGACTAGCGGGATTACCCGTAGCACAGATACGCAGTATTTT
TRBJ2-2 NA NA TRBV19 CASSLRGGELFF TGTGCCAGTAGTCTCCGGGGAGGGGAGCTGTTTTTT
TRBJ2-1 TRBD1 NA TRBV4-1 CASSQGNRGRNEQFF TGCGCCAGCAGCCAGGGGAACAGGGGGCGGAATGAGCAGTTCTTC
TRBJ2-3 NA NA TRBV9 CASSAAGPDTQYF TGTGCCAGCAGCGCAGCAGGGCCAGATACGCAGTATTTT
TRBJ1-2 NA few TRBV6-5 CASRLFEEVGYTF TGTGCCAGCAGGCTGTTTGAGGAAGTGGGCTACACCTTC
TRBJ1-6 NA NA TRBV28 CASSKPSRGGLNSPLHF TGTGCCAGCAGTAAACCTTCTCGGGGGGGTCTTAATTCACCCCTCCACTTT
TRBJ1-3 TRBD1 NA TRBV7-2 CASSWTGVAGNTIYF TGTGCCAGCAGCTGGACAGGGGTTGCCGGAAACACCATATATTTT
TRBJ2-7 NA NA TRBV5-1 CASSSDSLSEQYF TGCGCCAGCAGCTCTGACAGTCTGAGCGAGCAGTACTTC
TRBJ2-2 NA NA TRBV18 CASSPNTGELFF TGTGCCAGCTCACCGAACACCGGGGAGCTGTTTTTT
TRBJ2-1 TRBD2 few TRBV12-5 CASGLVRGLAGNNEQFF TGTGCTAGTGGTTTGGTACGCGGACTAGCGGGAAACAATGAGCAGTTCTTC
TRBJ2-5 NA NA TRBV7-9 CASSSGLAGETQYF TGTGCCAGCAGCTCGGGTCTTGCGGGGGAGACCCAGTACTTC
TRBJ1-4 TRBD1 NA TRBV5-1 CASSLDQGVGEKLFF TGCGCCAGCAGCTTGGATCAGGGGGTGGGAGAAAAACTGTTTTTT
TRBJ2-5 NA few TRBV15 CATSRDVDQYF TGTGCCACCAGCAGAGATGTAGACCAGTACTTC
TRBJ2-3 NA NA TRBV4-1 CAGRRGADSRTDTQYF TGCGCCGGCAGGCGCGGGGCAGACTCTCGCACAGATACGCAGTATTTT
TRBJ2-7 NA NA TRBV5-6 CASSLGYEQYF TGTGCCAGCAGCTTAGGCTACGAGCAGTACTTC
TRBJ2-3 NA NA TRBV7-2 CASSSQLDTQYF TGTGCCAGCAGCTCCCAGTTAGATACGCAGTATTTT
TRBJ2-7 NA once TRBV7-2 CASSLRGTPYEQYF TGTGCCAGCAGCTTACGGGGGACCCCCTACGAGCAGTACTTC
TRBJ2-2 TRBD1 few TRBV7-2 CASSGQGLTGELFF TGTGCCAGCAGCGGACAGGGCCTCACCGGGGAGCTGTTTTTT
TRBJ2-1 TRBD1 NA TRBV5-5 CASSLMSGGLNEQFF TGTGCCAGCAGCTTGATGTCAGGGGGTCTGAATGAGCAGTTCTTC
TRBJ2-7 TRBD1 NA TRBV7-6 CASSSGTGGLSYEQYF TGTGCCAGCAGTTCCGGGACAGGGGGCCTCTCCTACGAGCAGTACTTC
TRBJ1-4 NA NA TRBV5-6 CASSFRSGGEKLFF TGTGCCAGCAGCTTTCGCTCGGGAGGGGAAAAACTGTTTTTT
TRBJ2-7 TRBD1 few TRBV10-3 CATTTGTGNYEQYF TGTGCCACCACGACCGGGACAGGAAACTACGAGCAGTACTTC